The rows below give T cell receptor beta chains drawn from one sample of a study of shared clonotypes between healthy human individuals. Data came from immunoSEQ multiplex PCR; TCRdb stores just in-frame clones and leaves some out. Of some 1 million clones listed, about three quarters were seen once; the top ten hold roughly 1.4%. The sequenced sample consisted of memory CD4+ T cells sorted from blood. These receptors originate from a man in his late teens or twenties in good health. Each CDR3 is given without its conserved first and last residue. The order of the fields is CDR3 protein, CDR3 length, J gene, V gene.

CDR3aa: ASSDSGVTSYEQY
len: 13
j_gene: TRBJ2-7
v_gene: TRBV2

CDR3aa: ASSRGGGIQETQY
len: 13
j_gene: TRBJ2-5
v_gene: TRBV4-1

CDR3aa: ASSVGTSYNEQF
len: 12
j_gene: TRBJ2-1
v_gene: TRBV19

CDR3aa: ASSLIGQGNYTDTQY
len: 15
j_gene: TRBJ2-3
v_gene: TRBV28

CDR3aa: ASSGQINQPQH
len: 11
j_gene: TRBJ1-5
v_gene: TRBV19

CDR3aa: AWNPQGGTYNEQF
len: 13
j_gene: TRBJ2-1
v_gene: TRBV30

CDR3aa: ASRQLLRSTDTQY
len: 13
j_gene: TRBJ2-3
v_gene: TRBV6-1

CDR3aa: ASSPSDRGNNEQY
len: 13
j_gene: TRBJ2-7
v_gene: TRBV27

CDR3aa: ASSLSFTGVYGYT
len: 13
j_gene: TRBJ1-2
v_gene: TRBV27

CDR3aa: ASSITGTSSYNEQF
len: 14
j_gene: TRBJ2-1
v_gene: TRBV7-2

CDR3aa: ASSLHGGNEQF
len: 11
j_gene: TRBJ2-1
v_gene: TRBV11-3

CDR3aa: ASSLEGDGYT
len: 10
j_gene: TRBJ1-2
v_gene: TRBV5-1

CDR3aa: ASSGGSADTQY
len: 11
j_gene: TRBJ2-3
v_gene: TRBV7-6

CDR3aa: ASSLQQGLAGEQF
len: 13
j_gene: TRBJ2-1
v_gene: TRBV11-3

CDR3aa: ASRYPNTEAF
len: 10
j_gene: TRBJ1-1
v_gene: TRBV7-2

CDR3aa: ASSRQGEAGELF
len: 12
j_gene: TRBJ2-2
v_gene: TRBV9

CDR3aa: ASSLGLAGSDEQF
len: 13
j_gene: TRBJ2-1
v_gene: TRBV7-2

CDR3aa: ASSLGQGAAGANVLT
len: 15
j_gene: TRBJ2-6
v_gene: TRBV7-6

CDR3aa: ASSSVGYQETQY
len: 12
j_gene: TRBJ2-5
v_gene: TRBV7-9

CDR3aa: ASSYLTGGSVPRQY
len: 14
j_gene: TRBJ2-3
v_gene: TRBV6-6

CDR3aa: ASSDRAAASGANVLT
len: 15
j_gene: TRBJ2-6
v_gene: TRBV19

CDR3aa: ASRGTAQETQY
len: 11
j_gene: TRBJ2-5
v_gene: TRBV5-1

CDR3aa: ASSLRQGGTGELF
len: 13
j_gene: TRBJ2-2
v_gene: TRBV4-1

CDR3aa: ASSLSAGRYGYT
len: 12
j_gene: TRBJ1-2
v_gene: TRBV11-3

CDR3aa: ASSDQAGAVNIQY
len: 13
j_gene: TRBJ2-4
v_gene: TRBV5-8

CDR3aa: ASSQGAQVYSNQPQH
len: 15
j_gene: TRBJ1-5
v_gene: TRBV4-3

CDR3aa: ASSLAMNEKLF
len: 11
j_gene: TRBJ1-4
v_gene: TRBV27

CDR3aa: ASSSRFGTGNGYT
len: 13
j_gene: TRBJ1-2
v_gene: TRBV7-9

CDR3aa: ASSLGYGNTIY
len: 11
j_gene: TRBJ1-3
v_gene: TRBV5-1

CDR3aa: ASSRLAGFKEEQF
len: 13
j_gene: TRBJ2-1
v_gene: TRBV7-2

CDR3aa: SPRRDEQY
len: 8
j_gene: TRBJ2-7
v_gene: TRBV20-1

CDR3aa: ASSLSPGTGELF
len: 12
j_gene: TRBJ2-2
v_gene: TRBV28

CDR3aa: ASSWSSGSSYNEQF
len: 14
j_gene: TRBJ2-1
v_gene: TRBV6-6

CDR3aa: ASSLTGRENIQY
len: 12
j_gene: TRBJ2-4
v_gene: TRBV11-2

CDR3aa: ASSSRDRGSEQY
len: 12
j_gene: TRBJ2-7
v_gene: TRBV13

CDR3aa: ASIQGSPSGNSPLH
len: 14
j_gene: TRBJ1-6
v_gene: TRBV6-6

CDR3aa: ASSLADTLNAF
len: 11
j_gene: TRBJ1-1
v_gene: TRBV11-2

CDR3aa: ASSPRTGVSYNEQF
len: 14
j_gene: TRBJ2-1
v_gene: TRBV5-5

CDR3aa: ASSELQRGTGELF
len: 13
j_gene: TRBJ2-2
v_gene: TRBV6-1

CDR3aa: ASSSLGQNQPQH
len: 12
j_gene: TRBJ1-5
v_gene: TRBV19

CDR3aa: ASSPGQGGRTEAF
len: 13
j_gene: TRBJ1-1
v_gene: TRBV5-4

CDR3aa: ASSESGVDQPQH
len: 12
j_gene: TRBJ1-5
v_gene: TRBV6-1

CDR3aa: ASSSGQGLLWPYEQY
len: 15
j_gene: .
v_gene: TRBV5-6

CDR3aa: ASSFTGQETQY
len: 11
j_gene: TRBJ2-5
v_gene: TRBV4-3

CDR3aa: ASSVQGLTDTQY
len: 12
j_gene: TRBJ2-3
v_gene: TRBV2

CDR3aa: ASSRQGYEQY
len: 10
j_gene: TRBJ2-7
v_gene: TRBV6-1

CDR3aa: ASSSAGANTEAF
len: 12
j_gene: TRBJ1-1
v_gene: TRBV6-6

CDR3aa: ASSQGLAGADTQY
len: 13
j_gene: TRBJ2-3
v_gene: TRBV18

CDR3aa: ASSLVGGKTQY
len: 11
j_gene: TRBJ2-5
v_gene: TRBV7-8

CDR3aa: ASSPGTGGRGTEAF
len: 14
j_gene: TRBJ1-1
v_gene: TRBV7-9

CDR3aa: ASSDSTDTQY
len: 10
j_gene: TRBJ2-3
v_gene: TRBV5-1